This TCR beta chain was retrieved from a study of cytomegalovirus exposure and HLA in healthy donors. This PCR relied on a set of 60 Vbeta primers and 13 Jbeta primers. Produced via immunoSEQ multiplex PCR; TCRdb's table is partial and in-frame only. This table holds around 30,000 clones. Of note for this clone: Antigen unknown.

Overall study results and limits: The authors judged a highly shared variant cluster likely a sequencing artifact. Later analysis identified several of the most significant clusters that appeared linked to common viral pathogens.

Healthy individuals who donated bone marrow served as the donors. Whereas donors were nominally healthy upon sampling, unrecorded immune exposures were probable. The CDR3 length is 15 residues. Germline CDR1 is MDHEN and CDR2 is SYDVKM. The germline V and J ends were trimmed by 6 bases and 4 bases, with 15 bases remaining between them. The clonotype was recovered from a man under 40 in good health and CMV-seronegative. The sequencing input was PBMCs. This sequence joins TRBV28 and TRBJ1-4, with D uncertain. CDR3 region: CASSPPGVNNEKLFF. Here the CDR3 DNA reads TGTGCCAGCAGCCCACCCGGAGTCAATAATGAAAAACTGTTTTTT.